The following is a T cell receptor beta chain sequence with its context. From germline, CDR1 is MGHDK and CDR2 SYGVNS. This CDR3 spans 12 amino acids. V lost 0 bases and J lost 7, with 6 bases in between. These data originate in a study of shared clonotypes between healthy human individuals. Some clones are missing from TCRdb's copy, which holds only in-frame ones; the method was immunoSEQ multiplex PCR. Altogether around 500,000 clones are present, 65% to 85% being singletons, with the ten largest covering 10% to 15%. The sample was PBMCs. This chain joins TRBV25-1 and TRBJ1-1; no clear D. This receptor was identified in a woman between 40 and 50 years old in good health. Some clones in this sample may be carry-over from other donors' samples. The CDR3: CASSEYLGEAFF. DNA for the CDR3: TGTGCCAGCAGTGAATATTTGGGTGAAGCTTTCTTT.